The 12 T cell receptor beta chains reported below all come from one sample, sequenced in a study of T-cell memory formation after mild COVID-19. Using its own MiXCR run on the 5' RACE reads, TCRdb lists one record per CDR3 protein. The repertoire holds fewer than 650,000 distinct CDR3 sequences, with 15% to 20% as singletons. The sequenced sample consisted of PBMCs or a T cell subset sorted from them (not recorded which). The origin of the receptors is an adult woman who had mild COVID-19 (a few samples of this study predate the infection). Cell type and time point are not known.

The rearrangement links TRBV30 to TRBJ2-1, with 7 bases identical to TRBD1. CDR1 GTSNPN and CDR2 SVGIG come from the germline V gene (reference sequence). The CDR3 sequence is 15 residues long. V shed 5 bases, J shed 0 bases, and the junction held 7 bases outside the gene matches. CDR3 in DNA: TGTGCCTGGGCTGACAGGGACCGCTCCTACAATGAGCAGTTCTTC. This sequence encodes CAWADRDRSYNEQFF.

The chain joins TRBV7-9 to TRBJ1-1, with D unresolved. Germline CDR1 is SEHNR and CDR2 is FQNEAQ (reference sequence). This CDR3 has 14 amino acids. V was trimmed by 6 bases and J by 1 base, leaving 12 bases between them. The CDR3 spells CASSFGLRNTEAFF. DNA of the CDR3: TGTGCCAGCAGTTTTGGACTTCGGAACACTGAAGCTTTCTTT.

The rearrangement uses TRBV27 and TRBJ2-2; 13 bases agree with TRBD2. CDR3 length: 16 residues. V shed 5 bases, J shed 4 bases, and the junction held 4 bases outside the gene matches. The germline CDR1 and CDR2 sequences are MNHEY and SMNVEV (reference sequence). The CDR3 loop is CASSPGLAGATGELFF. The CDR3 DNA reads TGTGCCAGCAGTCCCGGACTAGCGGGAGCCACCGGGGAGCTGTTTTTT.

This clonotype was observed a few times. The chain carries TRBV12-3 or TRBV12-4 and TRBJ1-6; D perhaps matches TRBD1 (6 bases). The CDR3 extends over 14 amino acids. V was cut by 6 bases and J by 7 bases, with 13 bases left in between. This chain's CDR3 is CASSRYRDNSPLHF. CDR3 coding DNA: TGTGCCAGCAGCCGATACAGGGACAATTCACCCCTCCACTTT.

Many counts were recorded for this clonotype. This chain uses TRBV7-2 with TRBJ2-7, with 8 bases matching TRBD1. V shed 4 bases, J shed 2 bases, and the junction held 4 bases outside the gene matches. CDR1 is SGHTA, CDR2 FQGNSA, per germline. The CDR3 contains 14 residues. The CDR3 loop reads CASSSRQGTYEQYF. The CDR3 bases are TGTGCCAGCAGCTCGCGACAGGGGACCTACGAGCAGTACTTC.

This clonotype was counted only a few times. V gene TRBV4-2 combines with J gene TRBJ1-4; D is ambiguous. Germline loops: CDR1 LGHNA, CDR2 YNFKEQ. Trimming stripped 0 bases from V and 4 bases from J, with 12 bases between. The CDR3 is 16 residues long. The CDR3 is CASSQDPLLGNEKLFF. The CDR3 nucleotides are TGTGCCAGCAGCCAAGATCCCCTCCTGGGTAATGAAAAACTGTTTTTT.

This clonotype was recorded a few times. The chain is built from TRBV7-2 and TRBJ2-7, with 11 bases identical to TRBD2. The germline V gene has CDR1 SGHTA and CDR2 FQGNSA. Trimming removed 4 bases from V and 2 bases from J; junction bases left unmatched: 7. This CDR3 spans 16 amino acids. The CDR3 loop reads CASSSPGTSGTYEQYF. As DNA, the CDR3 is TGTGCCAGCAGCTCCCCCGGGACTAGCGGTACCTACGAGCAGTACTTC. The entire variable domain, with the rest obtained from reference TRBV7-2 and TRBJ2-7, is as follows: GAGVSQSPSNKVTEKGKDVELRCDPISGHTALYWYRQSLGQGLEFLIYFQGNSAPDKSGLPSDRFSAERTGGSVSTLTIQRTQQEDSAVYLCASSSPGTSGTYEQYFGPGTRLTVT.

A few counts support this clonotype. This sequence joins TRBV11-2 and TRBJ2-5; possible D gene TRBD2, 6 bases. This CDR3 comprises 13 residues. V was trimmed by 0 bases and J by 13 bases, leaving 15 bases between them. CDR1 is SGHAT, CDR2 FQNNGV, per germline. CDR3 in DNA: TGTGCCAGCAGCTTAGAACTGAGCGGGCCGGGGTACTTC. Amino acids: CASSLELSGPGYF. The full variable domain, with the rest looked up from reference TRBV11-2 and TRBJ2-5, is EAGVAQSPRYKIIEKRQSVAFWCNPISGHATLYWYQQILGQGPKLLIQFQNNGVVDDSQLPKDRFSAERLKGVDSTLKIQPAKLEDSAVYLCASSLELSGPGYFGPGTRLLVL.

This chain joins TRBV6-2 or TRBV6-3 and TRBJ1-2; 9 bases line up with TRBD1. The CDR3 consists of 14 residues. The junction had 6 bases not matched to a gene; V was cut back by 6 bases and J by 4 bases. CDR1 MNHEY and CDR2 SVGEGT come from the germline V gene. CDR3 DNA sequence: TGTGCCAGCAGAAAGACGACAGGGGGCTATGGCTACACCTTC. Its translation is CASRKTTGGYGYTF.

A few counts support this clonotype. This sequence joins TRBV12-3 or TRBV12-4 and TRBJ1-2, with D uncertain. Trimming stripped 7 bases from V and 3 bases from J, with 9 bases between. The CDR3 loop spans 12 amino acids. The CDR3 sequence is CASKRRDYGYTF. The CDR3 DNA reads as TGTGCCAGCAAGCGGCGGGACTATGGCTACACCTTC.

This chain connects TRBV24-1 to TRBJ2-2, with 8 nucleotides matching TRBD2. Germline values: CDR1 KGHDR, CDR2 SFDVKD. The trim removed 4 bases at V and 1 base at J, leaving 4 bases unmatched. The CDR3 sequence is 16 residues long. Here the CDR3 reads CATSETGGVNTGELFF. The CDR3 coding sequence is TGTGCCACCAGTGAGACGGGAGGGGTGAACACCGGGGAGCTGTTTTTT.

There are a few counts of this clonotype. This chain connects TRBV29-1 to TRBJ2-7; the match to TRBD2 covers 8 bases. Looked up from germline, CDR1 is SQVTM and CDR2 is ANQGSEA. CDR3 length: 16 amino acids. V was pared by 0 bases and J by 3 bases, with 10 bases of the junction left unmatched. CDR3 sequence: CSVEDRDSGEIYEQYF. The CDR3 DNA is TGCAGCGTTGAAGATCGAGATAGCGGGGAAATCTACGAGCAGTACTTC.